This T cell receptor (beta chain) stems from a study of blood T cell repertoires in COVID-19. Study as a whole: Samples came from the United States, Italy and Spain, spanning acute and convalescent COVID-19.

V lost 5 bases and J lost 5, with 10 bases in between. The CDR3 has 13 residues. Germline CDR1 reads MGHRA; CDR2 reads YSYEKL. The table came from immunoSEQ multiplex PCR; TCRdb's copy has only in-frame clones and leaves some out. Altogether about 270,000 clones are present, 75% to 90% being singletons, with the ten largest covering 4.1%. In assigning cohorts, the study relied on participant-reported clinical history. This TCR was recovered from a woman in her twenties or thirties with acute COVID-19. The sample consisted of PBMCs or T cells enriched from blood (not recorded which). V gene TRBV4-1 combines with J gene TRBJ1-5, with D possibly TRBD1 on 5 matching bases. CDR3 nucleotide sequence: TGCGCCAGCAGCAGCAGGGCGGATCAGCCCCAGCATTTT. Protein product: CASSSRADQPQHF.